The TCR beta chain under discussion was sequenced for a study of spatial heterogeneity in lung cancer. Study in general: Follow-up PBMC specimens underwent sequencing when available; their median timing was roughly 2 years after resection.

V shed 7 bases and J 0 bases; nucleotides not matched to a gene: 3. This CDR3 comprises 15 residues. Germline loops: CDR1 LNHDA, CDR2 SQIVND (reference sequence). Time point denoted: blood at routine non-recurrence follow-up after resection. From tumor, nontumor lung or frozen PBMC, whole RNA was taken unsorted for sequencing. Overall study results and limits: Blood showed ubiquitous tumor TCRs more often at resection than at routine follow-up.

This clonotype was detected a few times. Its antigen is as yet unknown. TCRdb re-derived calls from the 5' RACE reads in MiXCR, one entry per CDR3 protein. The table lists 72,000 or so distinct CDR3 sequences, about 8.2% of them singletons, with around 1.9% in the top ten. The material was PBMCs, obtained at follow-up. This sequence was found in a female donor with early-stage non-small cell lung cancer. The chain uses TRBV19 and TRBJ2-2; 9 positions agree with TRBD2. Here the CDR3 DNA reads TGTGCCAGTATTCGCGGGAGGGCGAACACCGGGGAGCTGTTTTTT. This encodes CASIRGRANTGELFF.